This T cell receptor (beta chain) originates from a study of glioma-infiltrating T cells after dendritic cell vaccination. Study-level background: Patients received autologous tumor lysate-pulsed dendritic cell vaccination between about 2002 and 2013.

Isocitrate dehydrogenase mutation was absent in all glioblastoma patients. Primers: 60 V beta forward and 13 J beta reverse. Measured with immunoSEQ multiplex PCR; TCRdb has only the in-frame clones, and not every one. The table includes tens of thousands of clones, about 85% detected once. V gave up 0 bases and J gave up 8 bases; unmatched junction bases: 9. CDR1 is SGHDN, CDR2 FVKESK, per germline. The CDR3 is made up of 16 amino acids. The sequence came from a human donor with glioblastoma. The chain recombines TRBV14 with TRBJ1-4, with 7 bases that match TRBD1. The sample in question was blood, obtained before dendritic cell vaccination. CDR3 bases: TGTGCCAGCAGCCAAGATCTTGGAGGGGGCGGGGAAAAACTGTTTTTT. Translating gives CASSQDLGGGGEKLFF.